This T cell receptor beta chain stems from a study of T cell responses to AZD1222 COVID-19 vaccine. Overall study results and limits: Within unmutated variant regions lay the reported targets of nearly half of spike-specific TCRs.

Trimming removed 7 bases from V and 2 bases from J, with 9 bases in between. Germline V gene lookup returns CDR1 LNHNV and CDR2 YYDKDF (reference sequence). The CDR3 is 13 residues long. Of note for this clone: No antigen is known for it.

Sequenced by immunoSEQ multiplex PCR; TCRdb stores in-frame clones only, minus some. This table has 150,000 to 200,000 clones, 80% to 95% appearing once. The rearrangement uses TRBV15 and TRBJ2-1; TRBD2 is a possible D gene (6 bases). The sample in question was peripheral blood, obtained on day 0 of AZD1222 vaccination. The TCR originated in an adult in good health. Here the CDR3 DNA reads TGTGCCACCACGGAGGGCCCCTACAATGAGCAGTTCTTC. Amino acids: CATTEGPYNEQFF.